The 13 T cell receptor beta chains below come from one sample, sequenced in a study of T-cell memory formation after mild COVID-19. TCRdb recomputed calls from the 5' RACE reads with MiXCR, one row per CDR3 protein. The repertoire holds hundreds of thousands of distinct CDR3 sequences, with over 15% as singletons. The material sequenced was PBMCs or a T cell subset sorted from them (not recorded which). The receptors here all came from a man aged 18 to 35 who had mild COVID-19 (a few samples of this study predate the infection). Cell type and time point are not known.

This clonotype was counted only a few times. The chain employs TRBV9 and TRBJ2-3; 8 bases align to TRBD1. The CDR3 runs 18 residues. V lost 3 bases and J lost 1; bases outside the gene matches: 13. CDR1 is SGDLS and CDR2 is YYNGEE in the germline V gene. The CDR3 reads CASSGQGFRVVGTDTQYF. The CDR3 DNA is TGTGCCAGCAGCGGACAGGGGTTTCGGGTAGTCGGCACAGATACGCAGTATTTT. Using reference TRBV9 and TRBJ2-3 for the parts outside the CDR3, the full variable domain is DSGVTQTPKHLITATGQRVTLRCSPRSGDLSVYWYQQSLDQGLQFLIQYYNGEERAKGNILERFSAQQFPDLHSELNLSSLELGDSALYFCASSGQGFRVVGTDTQYFGPGTRLTVL.

V usage is TRBV4-1 and J usage is TRBJ2-5, with a tentative D call TRBD1 (5 bases). This CDR3 has 15 amino acids. The V end was cut by 4 bases, the J end by 1 base, with 13 bases between. Germline V gene sequence: CDR1 MGHRA, CDR2 YSYEKL. For the CDR3, the DNA is TGCGCCAGCAGCCCAGGGTCCACAACCCAAGAGACCCAGTACTTC. The encoded protein is CASSPGSTTQETQYF.

This sequence joins TRBV7-2 and TRBJ2-2, with TRBD2 matching over 7 bases. V dropped 5 bases and J dropped 3; count of bases not matched to a gene: 3. Germline V gives CDR1 SGHTA, CDR2 FQGNSA. This CDR3 is built from 14 residues. In DNA, the CDR3 is TGTGCCAGCAGCCGGACTAGAGACACCGGGGAGCTGTTTTTT. It specifies CASSRTRDTGELFF.

This clonotype has a count of ten or more. The CDR3 protein is CASSLEWNEAFF. The DNA of the CDR3 is TGTGCCAGCAGCTTAGAGTGGAATGAAGCTTTCTTT. V usage is TRBV7-9 and J usage is TRBJ1-1; D not certain. The V end was cut by 1 base, the J end by 7 bases, with 7 bases between. This CDR3 is 12 amino acids long. CDR1 SEHNR and CDR2 FQNEAQ come from the germline V gene (reference sequence).

The chain couples TRBV5-4 to TRBJ1-1; D perhaps matches TRBD1 (5 bases). The CDR3 sequence is 15 residues long. CDR1 is SGHNT and CDR2 is YYREEE in the germline V gene (reference sequence). V gave up 4 bases and J gave up 0 bases, with 13 bases separating them. CDR3 in DNA: TGTGCCAGCAGCCCACAGGCGGGTATGAACACTGAAGCTTTCTTT. It is translated as CASSPQAGMNTEAFF.

The V call is TRBV4-1, the J call TRBJ2-1; 7 nucleotides line up with TRBD2. Trimming at V came to 0 bases and at J to 9 bases, leaving 5 bases not matched to a gene. The CDR3 spans 14 residues. Germline loops: CDR1 MGHRA, CDR2 YSYEKL. CDR3 residues: CASSQDWASGEQFF. DNA of the CDR3: TGCGCCAGCAGCCAAGATTGGGCTAGCGGTGAGCAGTTCTTC.

The CDR3 spells CASSLAGQRNTGELFF. The CDR3 nucleotides are TGCGCCAGCAGCTTGGCGGGTCAGCGGAACACCGGGGAGCTGTTTTTT. The J gene is TRBJ2-2, the V gene TRBV5-1; D call uncertain. CDR1 is SGHRS and CDR2 is YFSETQ in the germline V gene. V gave up 0 bases and J gave up 1 base, with 10 bases separating them. The CDR3 consists of 16 residues.

This clonotype was observed many times. The chain links TRBV5-1 to TRBJ1-6; a weak D match, TRBD1 (5 bases). CDR1 is SGHRS and CDR2 is YFSETQ in the germline V gene. The CDR3 is made up of 15 amino acids. V lost 0 bases and J lost 8, with 12 bases in between. The CDR3: CASSLGDRLYSPLHF. CDR3 nucleotide sequence: TGCGCCAGCAGCTTGGGGGACCGCCTGTATTCACCCCTCCACTTT.

This clonotype was seen only a few times. The CDR3 protein is CASSYDPRQGDTYEQYF. CDR3 sequence (DNA): TGTGCCAGCAGTTACGACCCGAGACAGGGGGATACCTACGAGCAGTACTTC. The gene calls are TRBV6-2 or TRBV6-3 and TRBJ2-7; 9 bases are a match to TRBD1. The CDR3 contains 17 residues. Trimming cost V 2 bases and J 2 bases; bases outside gene matches: 10. Per germline, CDR1 MNHEY and CDR2 SVGEGT.

In DNA, the CDR3 is TGTGCCAGCAGGGGACAGTACCAAGAGACCCAGTACTTC. Translated: CASRGQYQETQYF. J is TRBJ2-5 and V is TRBV7-9; TRBD1 matches at 7 bases. Germline values: CDR1 SEHNR, CDR2 FQNEAQ (reference sequence). This CDR3 has 13 amino acids. V trimming: 6 bases; J trimming: 0 bases; junction bases outside the gene matches: 1.

This clonotype came up a few times. The chain joins TRBV12-3 or TRBV12-4 to TRBJ2-5; 9 nucleotides agree with TRBD1. V shed 6 bases, J shed 6 bases, and the junction held 11 bases outside the gene matches. The CDR3 runs 15 residues. The CDR3 DNA sequence: TGTGCCAGCAGCCGACAGGGGGAGTTATGGAAGACCCAGTACTTC. This translates into CASSRQGELWKTQYF.

This clonotype appeared a few times. The rearrangement links TRBV20-1 to TRBJ2-1; weak D call: TRBD2 (6 bases). V lost 5 bases, J lost 5 bases, and 22 bases lay in between. The CDR3 runs 16 residues. CDR1 is DFQATT, CDR2 SNEGSKA, per germline (reference sequence). The CDR3 loop is CSASRLAGKTDNEQFF. The CDR3 nucleotides read TGCAGTGCTTCGAGACTTGCGGGGAAAACTGACAATGAGCAGTTCTTC.

This clonotype has more than one count but fewer than ten. The V call is TRBV11-1, the J call TRBJ2-1; the D gene is possibly TRBD1 (7 bases). CDR1 is SGHAT and CDR2 is FQDESV in the germline V gene (reference sequence). The CDR3 length is 13 residues. With 7 bases removed from V and 9 bases from J, the gap between germline ends came to 16 bases. DNA for the CDR3: TGTGCCAGCACTCTCTCCAGGGGGGTTGAGCAGTTCTTC. This sequence encodes CASTLSRGVEQFF.